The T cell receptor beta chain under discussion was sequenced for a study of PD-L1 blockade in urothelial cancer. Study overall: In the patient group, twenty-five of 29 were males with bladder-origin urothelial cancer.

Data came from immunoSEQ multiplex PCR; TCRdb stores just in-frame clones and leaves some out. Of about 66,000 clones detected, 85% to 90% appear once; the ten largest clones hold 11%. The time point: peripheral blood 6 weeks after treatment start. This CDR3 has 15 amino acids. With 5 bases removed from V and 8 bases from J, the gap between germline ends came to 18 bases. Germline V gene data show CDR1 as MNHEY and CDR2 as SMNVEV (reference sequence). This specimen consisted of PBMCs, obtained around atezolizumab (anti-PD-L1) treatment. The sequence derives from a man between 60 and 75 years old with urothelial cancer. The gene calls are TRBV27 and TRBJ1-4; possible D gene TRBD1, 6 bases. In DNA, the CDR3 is TGTGCCAGCAGTCCGAACAGGGAAGTGGGCGAAAAACTGTTTTTT. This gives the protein CASSPNREVGEKLFF. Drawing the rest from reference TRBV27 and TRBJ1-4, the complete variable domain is EAQVTQNPRYLITVTGKKLTVTCSQNMNHEYMSWYRQDPGLGLRQIYYSMNVEVTDKGDVPEGYKVSRKEKRNFPLILESPSPNQTSLYFCASSPNREVGEKLFFGSGTQLSVL.